Each of the 21 T cell receptor beta chains below was sequenced from the same sample in a study of response to subunit inactivated influenza vaccine. TCRdb reprocessed the RT-PCR reads with MiXCR, giving one entry per CDR3 protein. The table lists just under 550,000 distinct CDR3 sequences, roughly 25% of them singletons, with approximately 3% in the top ten. These same records also appear under a second study, on T cells expressing NK-cell markers. That source notes: It was by 5'RACE template switching with UMIs that TCR beta cDNA was made.

The sequences come from CD4+ T cells sorted from PBMCs, collected roughly 13 days after vaccination. The source of these receptors is a man between 50 and 59 years old who received an inactivated influenza vaccine.

The rearrangement links TRBV24-1 to TRBJ2-5; D possibly corresponds to TRBD1 (5 bases). Germline lookup yields CDR1 KGHDR and CDR2 SFDVKD. The germline V and J ends were trimmed by 10 bases and 1 base, with 12 bases remaining between them. CDR3 size: 13 residues. CDR3 in DNA: TGTGCCACGGCCCCGGACACCCAAGAGACCCAGTACTTC. Protein: CATAPDTQETQYF.

The chain carries TRBV20-1 and TRBJ1-6, with 7 positions matching TRBD1. This CDR3 has 14 amino acids. V lost 1 base, J lost 6 bases, and 3 bases stayed unmatched. Germline V CDR1 and CDR2: DFQATT, SNEGSKA (reference sequence). The CDR3 protein is CSARGQGSNSPLHF. The CDR3 DNA sequence: TGCAGTGCTAGAGGACAGGGCTCTAATTCACCCCTCCACTTT.

Only a few counts were recorded for this clonotype. The chain employs TRBV12-3 or TRBV12-4 and TRBJ1-6; D call uncertain. The CDR3 spans 14 residues. Trimming stripped 3 bases from V and 5 bases from J, with 8 bases between. CDR3 nucleotide sequence: TGTGCCAGCAGTTTGTTGAGAGATAATTCACCCCTCCACTTT. This translates into CASSLLRDNSPLHF.

This clonotype was seen repeatedly, ten times or more. The chain couples TRBV2 to TRBJ2-3; 16 nucleotides line up with TRBD2. This CDR3 has 14 amino acids. Germline lookup yields CDR1 SNHLY and CDR2 FYNNEI. The J segment lost 8 bases and the V segment lost 6 bases, leaving 2 bases of the junction unmatched. CDR3 amino acids: CASRGLAGGSTQYF. For the CDR3, the DNA is TGTGCCAGCAGGGGACTAGCGGGAGGGTCTACGCAGTATTTT.

The CDR3 spells CASSSGLAVAYEQYF. CDR3 DNA: TGTGCCAGCAGTTCGGGACTAGCGGTAGCCTACGAGCAGTACTTC. The chain carries TRBV6-2 or TRBV6-3 and TRBJ2-7, with 11 bases identical to TRBD2. Germline loops: CDR1 MNHEY, CDR2 SVGEGT. J was trimmed by 2 bases and V by 4 bases; bases with no gene match: 4. CDR3 length: 15 residues.

This clonotype was counted a few times. V and J are TRBV29-1 and TRBJ1-4; no definite D call. The germline V and J ends were trimmed by 7 bases and 7 bases, with 13 bases remaining between them. The CDR3 is made up of 12 amino acids. Germline values: CDR1 SQVTM, CDR2 ANQGSEA. The CDR3 nucleotides read TGCAGCGCTGAGGGTCTGAGTGAAAAACTGTTTTTT. Translated, it gives CSAEGLSEKLFF.

There are a few counts of this clonotype. The V gene is TRBV2, the J gene TRBJ1-1; D remains unclear. The V end lost 4 bases, the J end lost 1 base, and 7 bases lay between the germline ends. The germline gives CDR1 SNHLY, CDR2 FYNNEI. The CDR3 spans 13 residues. DNA for the CDR3: TGTGCCAGCAGTGTACTCTGGAACACTGAAGCTTTCTTT. Amino acids: CASSVLWNTEAFF.

This clonotype was seen only a few times. The V call is TRBV20-1, the J call TRBJ2-1; D not certain. This CDR3 spans 13 amino acids. Germline V gives CDR1 DFQATT, CDR2 SNEGSKA (reference sequence). V lost 6 bases and J lost 4, with 13 bases in between. CDR3 residues: CSAAGTLYNEQFF. In nucleotides, the CDR3 is TGCAGTGCCGCCGGAACACTATACAATGAGCAGTTCTTC.

The chain combines TRBV4-1 with TRBJ2-5, with TRBD2 identical over 8 bases. Trimming took 1 base from V and 1 from J; bases not matched to a gene: 8. The CDR3 length is 17 residues. Germline V gene sequence: CDR1 MGHRA, CDR2 YSYEKL. CDR3 coding DNA: TGCGCCAGCAGCCAAGCGGTTCTGGCGGGGGGCCAAGAGACCCAGTACTTC. Translating gives CASSQAVLAGGQETQYF.

This clonotype turned up a few times. The V call is TRBV12-3 or TRBV12-4, the J call TRBJ2-7, with D possibly being TRBD1 (5 bases). This CDR3 comprises 14 residues. The germline V and J ends were trimmed by 1 base and 5 bases, with 12 bases remaining between them. The CDR3 sequence: CASSLGQGVNEQYF. The CDR3, as DNA: TGTGCCAGCAGTTTAGGGCAGGGTGTGAACGAGCAGTACTTC.

This clonotype was detected a few times. J is TRBJ1-2 and V is TRBV7-9; no clear D gene. There are 13 residues in the CDR3. V dropped 4 bases and J dropped 3 bases, with 9 bases sitting between them. Germline V gives CDR1 SEHNR, CDR2 FQNEAQ (reference sequence). The CDR3, as DNA: TGTGCCAGCAGCTCATACAGCCACTATGGCTACACCTTC. This translates into CASSSYSHYGYTF.

This sequence joins TRBV20-1 and TRBJ2-7; 8 nucleotides line up with TRBD1. CDR1 and CDR2 from the germline V gene are DFQATT and SNEGSKA (reference sequence). The CDR3 has 14 residues. V was pared by 3 bases and J by 5 bases, with 9 bases of the junction left unmatched. The DNA of the CDR3 is TGCAGTGCTAGCCGGACAGGGTATGTCCACGAGCAGTACTTC. As protein: CSASRTGYVHEQYF.

The rearrangement uses TRBV12-3 or TRBV12-4 and TRBJ2-7, with 15 bases lining up with TRBD2. This CDR3 region has 18 residues. Trimming cost V 5 bases and J 1 base; bases outside gene matches: 9. This CDR3 is CASSKGTSGGHISYEQYF. The CDR3 DNA follows: TGTGCCAGCAGTAAAGGGACTAGCGGGGGGCACATTTCCTACGAGCAGTACTTC.

The chain uses TRBV4-1 and TRBJ2-7, with unresolved D. CDR1 is MGHRA and CDR2 is YSYEKL in the germline V gene. The CDR3 length is 14 residues. V lost 1 base and J 6 bases, leaving 13 bases between the germline ends. The CDR3 bases are TGCGCCAGCAGCCAAGGCGCTACTCGTAGCGAGCAGTACTTC. Protein sequence: CASSQGATRSEQYF.

This clonotype was counted a few times. The chain joins TRBV7-2 to TRBJ2-3; 9 nucleotides agree with TRBD2. V shed 2 bases, J shed 7 bases, and the junction held 13 bases outside the gene matches. Germline CDR1 reads SGHTA; CDR2 reads FQGNSA. CDR3 size: 17 residues. CDR3 in amino acids: CASSLQGSGGLRYTQYF. The CDR3, as DNA: TGTGCCAGCAGCTTACAAGGTAGCGGGGGCCTGAGGTATACGCAGTATTTT.

This clonotype has more than one count but fewer than ten. The rearrangement uses TRBV18 and TRBJ2-3; 12 bases map to TRBD2. Germline-derived CDR1 and CDR2 are KGHSH and LQKENI. The CDR3 covers 16 residues. The J segment lost 0 bases and the V segment lost 4 bases, leaving 2 bases of the junction unmatched. The CDR3 DNA is TGTGCCAGCTCACTTACTAGCGGGAGGAGCACAGATACGCAGTATTTT. Protein product: CASSLTSGRSTDTQYF. Drawing the rest from reference TRBV18 and TRBJ2-3, the complete variable domain is NAGVMQNPRHLVRRRGQEARLRCSPMKGHSHVYWYRQLPEEGLKFMVYLQKENIIDESGMPKERFSAEFPKEGPSILRIQQVVRGDSAAYFCASSLTSGRSTDTQYFGPGTRLTVL.

The chain couples TRBV6-5 to TRBJ2-3, with 7 bases matching TRBD1. J gave up 1 base and V 0 bases, and 4 bases lay outside the gene matches. This CDR3 spans 16 amino acids. CDR1 and CDR2 (germline): MNHEY, SVGAGI. This chain's CDR3 is CASSYSTGDGTDTQYF. CDR3 DNA sequence: TGTGCCAGCAGTTACTCTACAGGGGATGGCACAGATACGCAGTATTTT.

The V and J genes are TRBV10-3 and TRBJ2-1, with 10 bases fitting TRBD2. Losses at the gene ends were 5 bases for V and 3 bases for J; bases not matched to a gene: 4. The length of the CDR3 is 15 residues. Per the germline V gene, CDR1 is ENHRY and CDR2 is SYGVKD. The CDR3 is CAISISGGDYNEQFF. CDR3 coding DNA: TGTGCCATCAGTATAAGCGGGGGGGACTACAATGAGCAGTTCTTC.

The chain joins TRBV20-1 to TRBJ2-5; a possible D gene is TRBD1 (5 bases). This CDR3 is built from 14 residues. With 2 bases removed from V and 7 bases from J, the gap between germline ends came to 17 bases. In germline, CDR1 is DFQATT, CDR2 SNEGSKA (reference sequence). The CDR3 bases are TGCAGTGCTAGATTTGCAGGGTCGGTCTGGACCCAGTACTTC. It codes for CSARFAGSVWTQYF.

The chain is built from TRBV2 and TRBJ2-7; D may be TRBD2 (5 bases). The CDR3 contains 11 residues. Trimming took 8 bases from V and 7 from J, leaving 12 bases between them. From germline, CDR1 is SNHLY and CDR2 FYNNEI. CDR3 sequence reads: CASDVRREQYF. In DNA form, the CDR3 reads TGTGCCAGCGACGTTAGGAGGGAGCAGTACTTC. Filled out from reference TRBV2 and TRBJ2-7, the complete variable domain reads EPEVTQTPSHQVTQMGQEVILRCVPISNHLYFYWYRQILGQKVEFLVSFYNNEISEKSEIFDDQFSVERPDGSNFTLKIRSTKLEDSAMYFCASDVRREQYFGPGTRLTVT.

In this sample, this clonotype turned up a few times. J is TRBJ1-2 and V is TRBV12-3 or TRBV12-4; 9 positions agree with TRBD1. V lost 10 bases, J lost 4 bases, and 10 bases stayed unmatched. This CDR3 has 14 amino acids. CDR3 sequence: CATNPGQGPYGYTF. CDR3 nucleotide sequence: TGTGCCACCAACCCGGGACAGGGACCCTATGGCTACACCTTC.